This passage covers 7 T cell receptor beta chains from one sample sequenced in a study of shared T cell receptors in the human thymus. The method was immunoSEQ multiplex PCR; TCRdb's version includes in-frame clones alone and lacks a portion of them. The table includes 700,000 or so clones, 80% to 90% detected once. The data were also submitted as part of a second study, on human thymus T cells.

Sequenced material: thymocytes. The receptors shown here come from a girl younger than two with a congenital heart defect.

This chain links TRBV4-3 with TRBJ1-2; weak D call: TRBD1 (6 bases). Trimming removed 1 base at V and 8 bases at J, with 17 bases between. CDR1 and CDR2 from the germline V gene are LGHNA and YSLEER. The CDR3 is made up of 15 amino acids. The CDR3 coding sequence is TGCGCCAGCAGCCAAGGGGTGGCAGGGGTGTACGGCTACACCTTC. Residues: CASSQGVAGVYGYTF.

The genes are TRBV9 and TRBJ2-3, with TRBD1 identical over 8 bases. With V trimmed by 0 bases and J by 8 bases, 8 bases remained unmatched. Germline lookup yields CDR1 SGDLS and CDR2 YYNGEE. This CDR3 spans 15 amino acids. The CDR3: CASSVAQGANVTQYF. Written as DNA, the CDR3 is TGTGCCAGCAGCGTAGCTCAGGGGGCGAACGTTACGCAGTATTTT.

The V and J genes are TRBV15 and TRBJ2-4, with 8 bases identical to TRBD1. CDR1 is LNHNV and CDR2 is YYDKDF in the germline V gene (reference sequence). This CDR3 comprises 17 residues. The trim removed 4 bases at V and 10 bases at J, leaving 18 bases unmatched. The DNA for the CDR3 is TGTGCCACCAGCACAAGAGACCATGCACAGGGGGTAGTGATTCAGTACTTC. Translation gives CATSTRDHAQGVVIQYF.

This sequence joins TRBV6-6 and TRBJ1-1; no reliable D call. V lost 4 bases, J lost 7 bases, and 19 bases lay in between. Germline V gives CDR1 MNHNY, CDR2 SVGAGI (reference sequence). The CDR3 spans 15 residues. The CDR3 DNA reads TGTGCCAGCAGTTCCTTATTTGAGGGAAGTAATGAAGCTTTCTTT. Its translation is CASSSLFEGSNEAFF.

The V and J genes are TRBV14 and TRBJ2-2, with 9 positions matching TRBD1. From germline, CDR1 is SGHDN and CDR2 FVKESK. CDR3 length: 24 amino acids. V lost 4 bases to trimming and J lost 5 bases; unmatched junction nucleotides: 32. CDR3 sequence (DNA): TGTGCCAGCAGCCCAGCCACAAAGCCGGATAGGGGAGCTTGGACAGGGGAGAGAACCGGGGAGCTGTTTTTT. This sequence encodes CASSPATKPDRGAWTGERTGELFF.

In this sample, this clone turned up a few times. The rearrangement uses TRBV4-1 and TRBJ2-7, with 7 bases lining up with TRBD2. With V trimmed by 0 bases and J by 2 bases, 4 bases remained unmatched. Germline V CDR1 and CDR2: MGHRA, YSYEKL. CDR3 size: 15 residues. Written as DNA, the CDR3 is TGCGCCAGCAGCCAAGATTTCGGACTAGCCTACGAGCAGTACTTC. This sequence encodes CASSQDFGLAYEQYF.

The rearrangement links TRBV7-9 to TRBJ1-1; D remains ambiguous. This CDR3 spans 15 amino acids. Deletions cut 8 bases from V and 3 bases from J, with 19 bases between. Germline lookup yields CDR1 SEHNR and CDR2 FQNEAQ (reference sequence). DNA of the CDR3: TGTGCCAGCGACTCAGGAGGGCGGAGGGACACTGAAGCTTTCTTT. Protein: CASDSGGRRDTEAFF.